This T cell receptor beta chain was observed in a study of cytomegalovirus exposure and HLA in healthy donors. Whole-study findings and limits: In a later analysis, several top co-occurrence clusters appeared linked to parvovirus B19, influenza, CMV and Epstein-Barr virus. Most TCR beta V segments were productive about 90% or about 30% of the time in an earlier analysis.

The PCR used 60 Vbeta and 13 Jbeta primers. Clones were sequenced by immunoSEQ multiplex PCR, and TCRdb holds only the in-frame ones, with some missing. The table lists about 270,000 clones, about 66% of them singletons. Everyone who donated was a healthy bone marrow donor. This clone was observed a handful of times. As yet, its antigen is unknown. Sequencing input: PBMCs. This TCR was recovered from a female donor in good health and CMV-seronegative.

The DNA for the CDR3 is TGTGCCAGCAGTTACTTTGGGACTAGCGGGATGGAGACCCAGTACTTC. Translation: CASSYFGTSGMETQYF. The V gene is TRBV6-6, the J gene TRBJ2-5, with 13 nucleotides matching TRBD2. This CDR3 spans 16 amino acids. From germline, CDR1 is MNHNY and CDR2 SVGAGI (reference sequence). Trimming at V came to 1 base and at J to 5 bases, leaving 4 bases not matched to a gene.